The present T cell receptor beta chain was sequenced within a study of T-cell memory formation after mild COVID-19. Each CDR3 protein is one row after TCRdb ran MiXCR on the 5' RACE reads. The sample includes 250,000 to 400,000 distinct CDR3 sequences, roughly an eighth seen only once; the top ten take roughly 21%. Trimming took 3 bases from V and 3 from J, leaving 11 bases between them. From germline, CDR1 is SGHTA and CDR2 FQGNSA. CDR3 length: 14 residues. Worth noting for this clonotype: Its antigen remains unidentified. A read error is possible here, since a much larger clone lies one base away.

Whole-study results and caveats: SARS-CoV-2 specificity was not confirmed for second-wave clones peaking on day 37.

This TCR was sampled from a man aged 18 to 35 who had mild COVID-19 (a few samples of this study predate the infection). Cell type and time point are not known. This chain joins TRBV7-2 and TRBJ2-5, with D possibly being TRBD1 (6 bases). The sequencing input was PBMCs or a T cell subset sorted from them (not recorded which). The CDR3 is CASSFGDRKETQYF. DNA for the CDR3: TGTGCCAGCAGCTTTGGTGACAGGAAAGAGACCCAGTACTTC.